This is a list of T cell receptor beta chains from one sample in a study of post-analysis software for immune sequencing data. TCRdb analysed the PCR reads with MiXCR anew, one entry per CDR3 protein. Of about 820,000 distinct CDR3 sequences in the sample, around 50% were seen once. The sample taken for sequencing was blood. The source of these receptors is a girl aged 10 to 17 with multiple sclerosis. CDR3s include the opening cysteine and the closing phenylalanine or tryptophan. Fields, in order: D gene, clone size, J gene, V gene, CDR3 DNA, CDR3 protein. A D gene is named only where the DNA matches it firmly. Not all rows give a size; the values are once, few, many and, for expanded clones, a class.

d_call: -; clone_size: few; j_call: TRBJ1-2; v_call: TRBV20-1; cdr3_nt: TGCAGTGCAGCTGGACAGTTAAACTATGGCTACACCTTC; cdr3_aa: CSAAGQLNYGYTF
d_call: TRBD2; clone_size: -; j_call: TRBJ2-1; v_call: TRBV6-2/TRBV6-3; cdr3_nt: TGTGCCAGCAGAAAGAGGCCGCGGGAGGGCCCCTTGGGCAATGAGCAGCTCTTC; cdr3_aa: CASRKRPREGPLGNEQLF
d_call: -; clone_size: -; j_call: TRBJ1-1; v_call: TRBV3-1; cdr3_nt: TGTGCCAGCGGGGGATATGGACAGTCCGCCGGCACTGAAGCTTTCTTT; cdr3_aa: CASGGYGQSAGTEAFF
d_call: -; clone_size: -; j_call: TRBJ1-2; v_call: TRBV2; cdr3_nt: TGTGCCAGCAGTGACTCTACGGGGAGGGATGGCTACACCTTC; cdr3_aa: CASSDSTGRDGYTF
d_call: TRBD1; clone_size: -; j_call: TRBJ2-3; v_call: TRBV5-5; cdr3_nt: TGTGCCAGCAGCTTGGTTCGGTCGGGGACAGGGCCTCTGGATACGCAGTATTTT; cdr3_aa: CASSLVRSGTGPLDTQYF
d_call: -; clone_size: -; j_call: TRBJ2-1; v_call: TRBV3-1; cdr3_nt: TGTGCCAGCAGCCCCCTCGGAGGCAGGGGCGTTCTCAATGAGCAGTTCTTC; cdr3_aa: CASSPLGGRGVLNEQFF
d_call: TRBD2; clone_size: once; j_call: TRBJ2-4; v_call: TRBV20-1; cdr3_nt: TGCAGTGCTAGAGATTTCCGGGAGGGTAAAAACATTCAGTACTTC; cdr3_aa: CSARDFREGKNIQYF
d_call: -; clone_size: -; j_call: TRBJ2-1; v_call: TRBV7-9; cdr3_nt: TGTGCCAGCAGCTTAGGCCTCGCGGGGCAGTTCTTC; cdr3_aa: CASSLGLAGQFF
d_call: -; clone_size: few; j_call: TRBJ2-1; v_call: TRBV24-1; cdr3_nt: TGTGCCACCAGTGATTTAAGAGGAGGTCAGCAGTTCTTC; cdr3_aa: CATSDLRGGQQFF
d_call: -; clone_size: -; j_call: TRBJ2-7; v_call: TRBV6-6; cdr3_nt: TGTGCCAGCATGGAGGGAGGCTCCCCCGAGCAGTACTTC; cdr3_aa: CASMEGGSPEQYF
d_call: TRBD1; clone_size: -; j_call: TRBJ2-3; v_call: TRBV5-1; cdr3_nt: TGCGCCAGCAGCTTGGTCGGACAGGGTGTGGATACGCAGTATTTT; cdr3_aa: CASSLVGQGVDTQYF
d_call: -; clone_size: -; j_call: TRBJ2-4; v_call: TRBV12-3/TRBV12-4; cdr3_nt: TGCGCCAGCAGTTTAGAGGGGACGGAGGACATTCAGTACTTC; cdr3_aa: CASSLEGTEDIQYF
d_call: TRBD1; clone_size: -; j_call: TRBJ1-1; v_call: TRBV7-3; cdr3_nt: TGTGCCAGCAGCTTATCTTCCGGGACAGGGAAACCTTTCTTT; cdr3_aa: CASSLSSGTGKPFF
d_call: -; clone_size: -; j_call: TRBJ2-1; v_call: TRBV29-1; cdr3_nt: TGCAGCGTCGGGGGCGGGAGTTGGTCCTACAATGAGCAGTTCTTC; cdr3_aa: CSVGGGSWSYNEQFF
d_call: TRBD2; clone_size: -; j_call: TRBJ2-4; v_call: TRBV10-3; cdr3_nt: TGTGCCATCAGTGAGGGGACTAGCGGAGGGGGGGAGCAGTACTTC; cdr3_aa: CAISEGTSGGGEQYF
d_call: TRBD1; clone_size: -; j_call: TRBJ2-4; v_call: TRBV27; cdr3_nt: TGTGCCAGCAGTTTGTCCGGGACAGGGGTTTGGGGCATTCAGTACTTC; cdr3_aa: CASSLSGTGVWGIQYF
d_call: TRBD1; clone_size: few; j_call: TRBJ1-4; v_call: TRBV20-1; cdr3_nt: TGCAGTGCTAGAGAGGAGTGGGACAGGGGGCAGGGCTTTGAAAAACTGTTTTTT; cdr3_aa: CSAREEWDRGQGFEKLFF
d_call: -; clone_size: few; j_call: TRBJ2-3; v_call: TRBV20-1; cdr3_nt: TGCAGTGCCCGGACAGCATCAGATACGCAGTATTTT; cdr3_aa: CSARTASDTQYF
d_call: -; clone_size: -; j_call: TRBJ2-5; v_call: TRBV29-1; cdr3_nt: TGCAGCGTTGGGAGGCGGCACCAAGAGACCCAGTGCTTC; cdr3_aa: CSVGRRHQETQCF
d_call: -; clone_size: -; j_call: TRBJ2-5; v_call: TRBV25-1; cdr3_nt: TGTGCCAGCAGTGCCTCGGACGGAGAGACCCAGTACTTC; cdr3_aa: CASSASDGETQYF
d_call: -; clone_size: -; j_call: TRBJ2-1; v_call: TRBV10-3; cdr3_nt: TGTGCCATCAGTGCTCTCACCCATGAGCAGTTCTTC; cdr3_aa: CAISALTHEQFF
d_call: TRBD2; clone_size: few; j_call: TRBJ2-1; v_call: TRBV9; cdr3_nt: TGTGCCAGCAGCGCGACTAGCGGGGGGCCCAGAGGGTCCAATGAGCAGTTCTTC; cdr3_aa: CASSATSGGPRGSNEQFF
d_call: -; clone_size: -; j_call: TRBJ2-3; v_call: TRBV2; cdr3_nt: TGTGCCAGCAGGGAGACAGGCCTCTCCACAGATACGCAGTATTTT; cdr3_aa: CASRETGLSTDTQYF
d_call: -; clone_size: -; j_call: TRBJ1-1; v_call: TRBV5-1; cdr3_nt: TGCGCCAGCAGCTTGGCCTCAGACTTCTCGAACACTGAAGCTTTCTTT; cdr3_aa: CASSLASDFSNTEAFF
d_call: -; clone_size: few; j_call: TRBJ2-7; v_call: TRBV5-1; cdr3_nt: TGCGCCAGCAGCTTGCAGAGTTCTGCCTACGAGCAGTACTTC; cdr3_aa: CASSLQSSAYEQYF
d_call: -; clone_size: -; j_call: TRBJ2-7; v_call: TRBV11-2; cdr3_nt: TGTGCCAGCAGCCGACCCGGTCGGCGCTCCTACGAGCAGTACTTC; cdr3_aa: CASSRPGRRSYEQYF
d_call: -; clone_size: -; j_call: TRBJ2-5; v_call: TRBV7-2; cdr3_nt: TGTGCCAGCAGCTTAGAGGGTGGGCCGTGGGAGACCCAGTACTTC; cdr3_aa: CASSLEGGPWETQYF
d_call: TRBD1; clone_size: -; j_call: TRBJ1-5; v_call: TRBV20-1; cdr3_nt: TGCAGTGCCAGAACCCAAGGGGGCATCAGCAATCAGCCCCAGCATTTT; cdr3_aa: CSARTQGGISNQPQHF
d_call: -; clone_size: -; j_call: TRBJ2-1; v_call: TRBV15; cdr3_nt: TGTGCCACCAGCAGAGGATTGGTTGAGCAGTTCTTC; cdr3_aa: CATSRGLVEQFF
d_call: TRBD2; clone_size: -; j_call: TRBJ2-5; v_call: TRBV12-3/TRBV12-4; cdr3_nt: TGTGCCAGCAGCCTACAAGCGGGAGGGGAGACCCAGTACTTC; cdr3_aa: CASSLQAGGETQYF
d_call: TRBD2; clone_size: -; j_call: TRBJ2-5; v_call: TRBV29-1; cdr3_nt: TGCAGCGTGGAATCTAGCGGGGGGGCTCTGGAGACCCAGTACTTC; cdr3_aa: CSVESSGGALETQYF
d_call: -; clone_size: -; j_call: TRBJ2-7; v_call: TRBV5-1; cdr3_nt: TGCGCCAGCAGCTTGGATCCCGGACGGACCTCCTACGAGCAGTACTTC; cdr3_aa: CASSLDPGRTSYEQYF
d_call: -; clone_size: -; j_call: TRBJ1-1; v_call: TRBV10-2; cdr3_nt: TGCGCCAGCACCAGAAGTCAAGAGGAAGCTTTCTTT; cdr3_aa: CASTRSQEEAFF
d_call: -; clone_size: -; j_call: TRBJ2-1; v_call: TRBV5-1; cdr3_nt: TGCGCCAGCAACGCGGGAAGCACTCTCTCCTACAATGAGCAGTTCTTC; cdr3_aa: CASNAGSTLSYNEQFF
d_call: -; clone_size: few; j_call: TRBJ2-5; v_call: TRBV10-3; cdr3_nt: TGTGCCATCAAGGCGGGGAAGGGTCCCCCCCAAGAGACCCAGTACTTC; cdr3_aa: CAIKAGKGPPQETQYF
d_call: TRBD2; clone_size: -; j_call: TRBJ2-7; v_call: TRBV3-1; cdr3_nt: TGTGCCAGCAGCCAAGAAGGACTAGCTAATTACGAGCAGTACTTC; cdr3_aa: CASSQEGLANYEQYF
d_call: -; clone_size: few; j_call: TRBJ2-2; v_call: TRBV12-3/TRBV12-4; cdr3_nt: TGTGCCAGCAGTCTACCAAGACAGGTCACCGGGGAGCTGTTTTTT; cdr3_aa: CASSLPRQVTGELFF
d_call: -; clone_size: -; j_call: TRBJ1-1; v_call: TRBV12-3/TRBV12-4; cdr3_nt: TGTGCCAGCAGTTTACAGATTGAAGCTTTCTTT; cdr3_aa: CASSLQIEAFF
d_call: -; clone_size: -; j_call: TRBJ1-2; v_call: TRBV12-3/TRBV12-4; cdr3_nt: TGTGCCAGCAGCCGCCCACCCGACAGGAACGGCTACACCTTC; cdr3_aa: CASSRPPDRNGYTF
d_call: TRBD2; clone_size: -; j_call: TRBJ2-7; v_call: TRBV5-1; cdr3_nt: TGCGCCAGCAGCTTGCAAAGCGGGAGGGCCTACGAGCAGTACTTC; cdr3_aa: CASSLQSGRAYEQYF
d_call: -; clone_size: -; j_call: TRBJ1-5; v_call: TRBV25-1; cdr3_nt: TGTGCCAGCAGTGAATTCGTGGCCAATCAGCCCCAGCATTTT; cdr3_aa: CASSEFVANQPQHF
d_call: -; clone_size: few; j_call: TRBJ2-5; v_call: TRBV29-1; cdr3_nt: TGCAGCGTTGAAAAGGGAACCGGCTTAAAGACCCAGTACTTC; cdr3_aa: CSVEKGTGLKTQYF
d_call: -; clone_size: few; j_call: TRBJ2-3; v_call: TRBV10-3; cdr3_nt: TGTGCCATCAGCGGACAGAGCACAGATACGCAGTATTTT; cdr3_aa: CAISGQSTDTQYF